These 32 T cell receptor beta chains came from one sample sequenced in a study of T cells in Graves' hyperthyroidism and ophthalmopathy. RNA transcripts provided the source from which TCR beta CDR3 regions were amplified. RT-PCR in the first round (using the HTBI primer set) targeted the TCR CDR3. Each CDR3 protein gets one entry after TCRdb re-called the multiplex PCR reads with MiXCR. Of some 560,000 distinct CDR3 sequences listed, approximately 14% are singletons. The specimen was blood. These receptors originate from a woman aged 25 to 39 with Graves' hyperthyroidism.

This clonotype has at least ten counts. V is TRBV20-1 and J is TRBJ2-1, with 13 bases aligning to TRBD2. J gave up 8 bases and V 5 bases, and 9 bases lay outside the gene matches. This CDR3 spans 15 amino acids. CDR1 is DFQATT, CDR2 SNEGSKA, per germline (reference sequence). The CDR3: CSAWTSGSITYEQFF. In DNA, the CDR3 is TGCAGTGCTTGGACTAGCGGGAGTATAACGTATGAGCAGTTCTTC.

This clonotype showed up just a few times. The chain combines TRBV20-1 with TRBJ2-7; 12 bases agree with TRBD2. From germline, CDR1 is DFQATT and CDR2 SNEGSKA (reference sequence). The trim removed 4 bases at V and 4 bases at J, leaving 5 bases unmatched. CDR3 length: 14 amino acids. DNA for the CDR3: TGCAGTGCTATGACTAGCGGGAGATCGTACGAGCAGTACTTC. Its protein product is CSAMTSGRSYEQYF.

There are many counts of this clonotype. The chain combines TRBV18 with TRBJ1-6, with D tentatively TRBD1 (6 bases). Germline CDR1 is KGHSH and CDR2 is LQKENI. The CDR3 totals 15 residues. Trimming left V 4 bases short and J 9 bases short, with 16 bases between. CDR3 sequence reads: CASSLATDSASPLHF. The CDR3 DNA is TGTGCCAGCTCACTCGCAACGGACAGCGCTTCACCCCTCCACTTT.

In its sample, this clonotype was seen once. No conserved phenylalanine or tryptophan ends this CDR3, so it is likely a read error. V usage is TRBV7-9 and J usage is TRBJ2-1; no clear D gene. There are 15 residues in the CDR3. Germline CDR1 reads SEHNR; CDR2 reads FQNEAQ (reference sequence). V was shortened by 5 bases and J by 2 bases, with 13 bases between the two germline ends. CDR3 nucleotide sequence: TGTGCCAGCAGCATTAAGCAGACGACCTACAATGAGCAGTTCCTC. This codes for CASSIKQTTYNEQFL.

The V gene is TRBV30, the J gene TRBJ2-3; D may match TRBD1 or TRBD2 (5 bases each). Germline-derived CDR1 and CDR2 are GTSNPN and SVGIG (reference sequence). CDR3 length: 11 residues. Trimming removed 5 bases at V and 9 bases at J, with 12 bases between. DNA of the CDR3: TGTGCCTGGTCGGGGCCAGGAACGCAGTATTTT. Its translation is CAWSGPGTQYF.

This clonotype came up many times. The rearrangement links TRBV12-3 or TRBV12-4 to TRBJ2-1; 7 positions match TRBD2. J gave up 4 bases and V 5 bases, and 8 bases lay outside the gene matches. The CDR3 runs 15 residues. Written as DNA, the CDR3 is TGTGCCAGCAGTCAAGCCGGGACTATGTACAATGAGCAGTTCTTC. This sequence encodes CASSQAGTMYNEQFF.

The V and J genes are TRBV24-1 and TRBJ2-3, with 14 positions matching TRBD2. Trimming at V came to 4 bases and at J to 2 bases, leaving 4 bases not matched to a gene. The CDR3 contains 17 residues. CDR1 and CDR2 from the germline V gene are KGHDR and SFDVKD. The CDR3 sequence is CATSEWTSGRSTDTQYF. CDR3 sequence (DNA): TGTGCCACCAGTGAATGGACTAGCGGGAGGTCCACAGATACGCAGTATTTT.

In this sample, this clonotype turned up many times. The rearrangement uses TRBV7-9 and TRBJ2-7; 10 bases fit TRBD2. Germline CDR1 is SEHNR and CDR2 is FQNEAQ (reference sequence). This CDR3 region has 14 residues. Unmatched junction bases numbered 8, after V lost 5 bases and J lost 7 bases. The CDR3 DNA is TGTGCCAGCAGCGTGACTAGCGGGCGAAGTGAGCAGTACTTC. This translates into CASSVTSGRSEQYF.

This clonotype was seen only a few times. This sequence joins TRBV7-2 and TRBJ2-2; either TRBD1 or TRBD2 may supply D (6 bases each). The CDR3 spans 18 residues. Germline values: CDR1 SGHTA, CDR2 FQGNSA. The V and J ends lost 8 bases and 6 bases respectively, with 28 bases between them. CDR3 DNA sequence: TGTGCCAGCGGGGGATTTGAGGGGGACTCCTCGATGGCCGGGGAGCTGTTTTTT. It yields the protein CASGGFEGDSSMAGELFF.

This clonotype was recorded many times. The chain employs TRBV29-1 and TRBJ2-1; D may match TRBD1 or TRBD2 (5 bases each). There are 12 residues in the CDR3. Germline V gene lookup returns CDR1 SQVTM and CDR2 ANQGSEA. Trimming removed 4 bases from V and 6 bases from J, with 10 bases in between. The CDR3 here is CSVVQGPNEQFF. For the CDR3, the DNA is TGCAGCGTTGTTCAGGGACCCAATGAGCAGTTCTTC.

This clonotype was seen many times. The rearrangement uses TRBV12-3 or TRBV12-4 and TRBJ1-3; the match to TRBD1 covers 8 bases. After removal of 5 bases from V and 0 bases from J, the junction contained 9 bases not matched to a gene. CDR3 length equals 17 residues. CDR3 region: CASSPAGQGSSGNTIYF. Here the CDR3 DNA reads TGTGCCAGCAGTCCAGCTGGACAGGGCAGCTCTGGAAACACCATATATTTT.

This chain joins TRBV7-9 and TRBJ2-7; TRBD1 is a possible D gene (6 bases). The CDR3 is made up of 13 amino acids. Per the germline V gene, CDR1 is SEHNR and CDR2 is FQNEAQ (reference sequence). The V gene lost 4 bases and the J gene lost 2 bases, with 9 bases spanning the gap. This CDR3 reads CASSWTETYEQYF. The CDR3 DNA sequence: TGTGCCAGCAGCTGGACAGAGACCTACGAGCAGTACTTC.

In DNA form, the CDR3 reads TGCAGTGCTTGGACTAGCGATTACAATGAGCAGTTCTTC. Translating it yields CSAWTSDYNEQFF. The rearrangement links TRBV20-1 to TRBJ2-1; 9 positions agree with TRBD2. V shed 5 bases and J 4 bases; nucleotides not matched to a gene: 3. The germline CDR1 and CDR2 sequences are DFQATT and SNEGSKA (reference sequence). This CDR3 has 13 amino acids.

This clonotype was counted a few times. This rearrangement joins TRBV20-1 to TRBJ2-4; D uncertain. V was shortened by 7 bases and J by 4 bases, with 11 bases between the two germline ends. CDR3 length equals 12 residues. Germline CDR1 and CDR2: DFQATT and SNEGSKA (reference sequence). CDR3 in amino acids: CSVRRQKNIQYF. The DNA for the CDR3 is TGCAGTGTTAGGCGGCAAAAAAACATTCAGTACTTC.

This clonotype was counted ten times or more. The V gene is TRBV2, the J gene TRBJ2-7; 7 nucleotides agree with TRBD2. This CDR3 contains 14 residues. The trim removed 6 bases at V and 2 bases at J, leaving 7 bases unmatched. Germline V gene data show CDR1 as SNHLY and CDR2 as FYNNEI. CDR3 residues: CASRETSEPYEQYF. CDR3 nucleotide sequence: TGTGCCAGCAGGGAAACTAGCGAACCCTACGAGCAGTACTTC.

This clonotype was counted ten times or more. The chain uses TRBV2 and TRBJ2-3; TRBD2 agrees at 10 bases. Looked up from germline, CDR1 is SNHLY and CDR2 is FYNNEI. Trimming at V came to 6 bases and at J to 6 bases, leaving 12 bases not matched to a gene. This CDR3 spans 16 amino acids. CDR3 bases: TGTGCCAGCAGCCCCAGGACTAGCGGTCCTGGTGATACGCAGTATTTT. Translation: CASSPRTSGPGDTQYF.

This clonotype occurred a few times. CDR3 sequence reads: CAIKQGSTDTQYF. For the CDR3, the DNA is TGTGCCATCAAGCAGGGTAGCACAGATACGCAGTATTTT. The chain links TRBV2 to TRBJ2-3; the D gene is possibly TRBD1 (5 bases). CDR1 is SNHLY and CDR2 is FYNNEI in the germline V gene. This CDR3 contains 13 residues. V lost 10 bases to trimming and J lost 0 bases, with 11 bases between them. Together with reference TRBV2 and TRBJ2-3, the CDR3 gives the full variable domain: EPEVTQTPSHQVTQMGQEVILRCVPISNHLYFYWYRQILGQKVEFLVSFYNNEISEKSEIFDDQFSVERPDGSNFTLKIRSTKLEDSAMYFCAIKQGSTDTQYFGPGTRLTVL.

This clonotype was seen ten or more times. The J gene is TRBJ1-1, the V gene TRBV11-2; perhaps TRBD1 as D (5 bases). The germline V gene encodes CDR1 SGHAT and CDR2 FQNNGV. Trimming shortened V by 5 bases and J by 10 bases, and 14 bases separated the two germline ends. The CDR3 loop spans 12 amino acids. CDR3 nucleotides: TGTGCCAGCAGCCCGCAGGGAAGTGGAGCTTTCTTT. This encodes CASSPQGSGAFF.

This clonotype turned up a few times. The chain combines TRBV6-5 with TRBJ1-6; D uncertain. V gave up 2 bases and J gave up 9 bases, with 8 bases separating them. Germline assignment: CDR1 MNHEY and CDR2 SVGAGI. CDR3 length: 13 residues. This chain's CDR3 is CASSYAPTSPLHF. DNA for the CDR3: TGTGCCAGCAGTTACGCGCCAACTTCACCCCTCCACTTT.

This clonotype appeared many times. This chain joins TRBV6-2 or TRBV6-3 and TRBJ2-7; tentatively, D is TRBD2 (5 bases). The germline V gene has CDR1 MNHEY and CDR2 SVGEGT. Trimming shortened V by 6 bases and J by 2 bases, and 14 bases separated the two germline ends. This CDR3 is built from 14 residues. The DNA for the CDR3 is TGTGCCAGCAGAAACCCGACTATTACCTACGAGCAGTACTTC. It is translated as CASRNPTITYEQYF.

This clonotype appeared many times. DNA of the CDR3: TGTGCCAGCAGGCCGGGACTAGCGGGAGGAGTTACCGGGGAGCTGTTTTTT. Protein sequence: CASRPGLAGGVTGELFF. This chain joins TRBV12-3 or TRBV12-4 and TRBJ2-2; TRBD2 matches at 15 bases. The V and J ends lost 6 bases and 5 bases, in that order; junction bases with no gene match: 7. This CDR3 comprises 17 residues.

The chain joins TRBV20-1 to TRBJ1-5, with 8 bases matching TRBD1. The CDR3 loop spans 14 amino acids. V dropped 6 bases and J dropped 5; count of bases not matched to a gene: 9. Per the germline V gene, CDR1 is DFQATT and CDR2 is SNEGSKA (reference sequence). The CDR3 protein is CSAPRTGSDQPQHF. CDR3 in DNA: TGCAGTGCACCTCGGACAGGGTCGGATCAGCCCCAGCATTTT.

This clonotype appeared many times. This chain connects TRBV20-1 to TRBJ2-1; possible D gene TRBD1, 5 bases. V lost 6 bases and J lost 9, with 12 bases in between. In germline, CDR1 is DFQATT, CDR2 SNEGSKA (reference sequence). This CDR3 region has 11 residues. The CDR3 spells CSALMGREQFF. In DNA, the CDR3 is TGCAGTGCGCTCATGGGGCGTGAGCAGTTCTTC.

The sample holds many counts of this clonotype. The chain joins TRBV20-1 to TRBJ2-1; tentatively, D is TRBD2 (5 bases). V was cut by 1 base and J by 9 bases, with 19 bases left in between. Germline-derived CDR1 and CDR2 are DFQATT and SNEGSKA (reference sequence). This CDR3 region has 15 residues. The CDR3 sequence: CSARAGNPLSAEQFF. The CDR3 DNA reads TGCAGTGCTAGAGCCGGGAACCCCCTGAGCGCTGAGCAGTTCTTC.

The sample holds many counts of this clonotype. One end of the junction fails to match germline, which may point to a read error. V usage is TRBV6-1 and J usage is TRBJ1-2; D perhaps matches TRBD1 (5 bases). Germline V gene lookup returns CDR1 MNHNS and CDR2 SASEGT. This CDR3 comprises 12 residues. The CDR3 bases are TGTGCCAGCAGTGCCCAAACGTGGGGCTGCACCTTC. Translation gives CASSAQTWGCTF.

This clonotype was detected many times. The chain combines TRBV27 with TRBJ2-4, with no clear D. V shed 0 bases and J shed 1 base, with 10 bases lying between them. This CDR3 has 16 residues. CDR1 and CDR2 (germline): MNHEY, SMNVEV (reference sequence). The DNA of the CDR3 is TGTGCCAGCAGTTTATCGCTCTATTTCGCCAAAAACATTCAGTACTTC. It translates to CASSLSLYFAKNIQYF.

This clonotype showed up just a few times. This chain links TRBV4-3 with TRBJ1-4, with D possibly matching TRBD1 (6 bases). The V gene's germline CDR1 is LGHNA and CDR2 YSLEER. This CDR3 has 14 residues. Trimming stripped 4 bases from V and 11 bases from J, with 17 bases between. CDR3 sequence (DNA): TGCGCCAGCAGCCCCAGACCGAGAACAGGGAAACTGTTTTTT. As protein: CASSPRPRTGKLFF.

This clonotype was detected many times. The chain has TRBV2 and TRBJ1-2, with a tentative D call TRBD1 (5 bases). This CDR3 has 12 residues. V lost 7 bases to trimming and J lost 2 bases, with 8 bases between them. Germline CDR1 SNHLY, CDR2 FYNNEI. CDR3 in amino acids: CASKRQNYGYTF. In nucleotides, the CDR3 is TGTGCCAGCAAAAGACAGAACTATGGCTACACCTTC.

Ten or more counts support this clonotype. This rearrangement joins TRBV7-3 to TRBJ2-6, with 7 bases lining up with TRBD1. V shed 5 bases, J shed 0 bases, and the junction held 7 bases outside the gene matches. Germline CDR1 is SGHTA and CDR2 is FQGTGA. The length of the CDR3 is 17 residues. The CDR3 region has the DNA TGTGCCAGCAGCCCCGTGACAGGGCGCTCTGGGGCCAACGTCCTGACTTTC. Its protein product is CASSPVTGRSGANVLTF.

This chain links TRBV30 with TRBJ2-6; no clear D. CDR1 and CDR2 (germline): GTSNPN, SVGIG (reference sequence). V gave up 5 bases and J gave up 0 bases, with 8 bases separating them. CDR3 size: 14 residues. The CDR3 sequence: CAWDPHSGANVLTF. The CDR3 DNA is TGTGCCTGGGATCCACACTCTGGGGCCAACGTCCTGACTTTC.

The CDR3 here is CASSQPTSGNYEQYF. Written as DNA, the CDR3 is TGCGCCAGCAGCCAACCAACTAGCGGTAACTACGAGCAGTACTTC. The chain recombines TRBV4-1 with TRBJ2-7, with 8 bases aligning to TRBD2. The germline V gene has CDR1 MGHRA and CDR2 YSYEKL. The CDR3 runs 15 residues. Trimming at V came to 2 bases and at J to 3 bases, leaving 6 bases not matched to a gene.

This clonotype showed up many times. This rearrangement joins TRBV11-2 to TRBJ2-5; D perhaps matches TRBD1 (5 bases). The CDR3 sequence is 16 residues long. Germline assignment: CDR1 SGHAT and CDR2 FQNNGV. Trimming took 1 base from V and 1 from J, leaving 13 bases between them. This CDR3 is CASSLVQGLSQETQYF. CDR3 coding DNA: TGTGCCAGCAGCTTAGTTCAGGGTCTTAGCCAAGAGACCCAGTACTTC.